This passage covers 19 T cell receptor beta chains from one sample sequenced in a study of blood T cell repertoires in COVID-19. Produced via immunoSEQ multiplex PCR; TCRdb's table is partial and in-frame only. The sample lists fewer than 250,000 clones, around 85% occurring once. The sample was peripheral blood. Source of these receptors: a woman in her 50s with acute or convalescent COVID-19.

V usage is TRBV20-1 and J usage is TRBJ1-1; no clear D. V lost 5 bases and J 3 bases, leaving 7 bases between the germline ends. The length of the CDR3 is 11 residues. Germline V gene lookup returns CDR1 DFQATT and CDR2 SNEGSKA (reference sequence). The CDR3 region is CSAPRDTEAFF. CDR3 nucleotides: TGCAGTGCTCCCCGGGACACTGAAGCTTTCTTT.

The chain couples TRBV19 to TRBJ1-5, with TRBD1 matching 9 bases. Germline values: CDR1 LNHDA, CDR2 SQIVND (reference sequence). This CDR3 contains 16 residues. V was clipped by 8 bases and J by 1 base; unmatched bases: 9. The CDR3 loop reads CASLDRGYRSNQPQHF. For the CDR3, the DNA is TGTGCCAGTTTGGACAGGGGTTATAGGAGCAATCAGCCCCAGCATTTT.

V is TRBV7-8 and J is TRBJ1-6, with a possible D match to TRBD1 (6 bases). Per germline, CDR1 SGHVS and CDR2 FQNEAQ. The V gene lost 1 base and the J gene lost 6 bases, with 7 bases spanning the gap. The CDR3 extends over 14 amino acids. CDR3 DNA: TGTGCCAGCAGCTTAGAGGACAGTAATTCACCCCTCCACTTT. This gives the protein CASSLEDSNSPLHF.

The CDR3 protein is CATRGTGARNGYTF. The CDR3 DNA reads TGTGCCACCAGAGGGACAGGAGCCAGGAATGGCTACACCTTC. This chain joins TRBV24-1 and TRBJ1-2, with TRBD1 matching over 8 bases. Trimming at V came to 7 bases and at J to 6 bases, leaving 9 bases not matched to a gene. The CDR3 is made up of 14 amino acids. The germline gives CDR1 KGHDR, CDR2 SFDVKD.

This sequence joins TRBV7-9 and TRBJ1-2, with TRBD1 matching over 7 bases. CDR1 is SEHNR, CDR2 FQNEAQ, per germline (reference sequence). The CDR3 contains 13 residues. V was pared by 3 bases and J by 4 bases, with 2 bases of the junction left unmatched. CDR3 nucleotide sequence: TGTGCCAGCAGCTTTCCAGGGGGCTATGGCTACACCTTC. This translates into CASSFPGGYGYTF.

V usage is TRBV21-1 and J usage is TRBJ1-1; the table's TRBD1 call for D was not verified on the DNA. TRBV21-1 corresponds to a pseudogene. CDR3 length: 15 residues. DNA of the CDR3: TGTGCCAGCAGCAAAGCCGGCAGGGGGCAAACTGAAGCTTTCTTT. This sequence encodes CASSKAGRGQTEAFF.

The CDR3 sequence is CASTRDRGDTQYF. DNA of the CDR3: TGTGCCAGCACCCGGGACAGGGGAGATACGCAGTATTTT. The chain has TRBV6-5 and TRBJ2-3, with 10 bases identical to TRBD1. J lost 5 bases, V lost 7 bases, and 3 bases had no gene match. CDR1 and CDR2 from the germline V gene are MNHEY and SVGAGI. The CDR3 loop spans 13 amino acids.

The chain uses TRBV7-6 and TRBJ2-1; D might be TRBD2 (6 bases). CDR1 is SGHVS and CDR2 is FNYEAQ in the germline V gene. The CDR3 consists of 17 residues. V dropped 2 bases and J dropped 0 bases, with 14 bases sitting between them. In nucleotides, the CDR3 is TGTGCCAGCAGCTTAACCCCTTGGGGGGACTCCTACAATGAGCAGTTCTTC. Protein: CASSLTPWGDSYNEQFF.

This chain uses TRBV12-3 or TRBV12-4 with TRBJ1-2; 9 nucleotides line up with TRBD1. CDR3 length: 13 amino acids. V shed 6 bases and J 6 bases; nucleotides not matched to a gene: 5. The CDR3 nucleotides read TGTGCCAGCAGCCTTACAGGGGGCAATGGCTACACCTTC. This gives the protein CASSLTGGNGYTF.

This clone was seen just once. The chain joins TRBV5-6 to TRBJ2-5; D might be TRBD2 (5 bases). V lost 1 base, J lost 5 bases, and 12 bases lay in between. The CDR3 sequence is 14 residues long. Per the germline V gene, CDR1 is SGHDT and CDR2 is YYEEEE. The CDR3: CASSLREWRETQYF. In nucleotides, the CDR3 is TGTGCCAGCAGCTTGAGGGAGTGGCGGGAGACCCAGTACTTC.

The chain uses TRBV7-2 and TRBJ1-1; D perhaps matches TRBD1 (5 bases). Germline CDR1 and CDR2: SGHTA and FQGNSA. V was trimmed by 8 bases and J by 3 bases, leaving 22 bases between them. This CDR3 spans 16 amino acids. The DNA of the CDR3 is TGTGCCAGCGGGGCAGGTGGGGTTACAAGGTACACTGAAGCTTTCTTT. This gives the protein CASGAGGVTRYTEAFF.

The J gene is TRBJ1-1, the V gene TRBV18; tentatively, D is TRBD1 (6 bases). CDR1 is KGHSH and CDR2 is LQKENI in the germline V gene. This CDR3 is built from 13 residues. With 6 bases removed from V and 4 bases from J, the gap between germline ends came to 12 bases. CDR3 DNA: TGTGCCAGCTCTCCTGACAGGAGCACTGAAGCTTTCTTT. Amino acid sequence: CASSPDRSTEAFF. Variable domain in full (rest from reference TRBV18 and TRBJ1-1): NAGVMQNPRHLVRRRGQEARLRCSPMKGHSHVYWYRQLPEEGLKFMVYLQKENIIDESGMPKERFSAEFPKEGPSILRIQQVVRGDSAAYFCASSPDRSTEAFFGQGTRLTVV.

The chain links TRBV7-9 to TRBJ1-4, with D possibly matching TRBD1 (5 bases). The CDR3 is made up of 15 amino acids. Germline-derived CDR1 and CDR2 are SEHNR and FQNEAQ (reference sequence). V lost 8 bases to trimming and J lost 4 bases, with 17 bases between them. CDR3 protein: CASRLAGEFNEKLFF. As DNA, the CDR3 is TGTGCCAGCCGCCTCGCGGGGGAGTTTAATGAAAAACTGTTTTTT.

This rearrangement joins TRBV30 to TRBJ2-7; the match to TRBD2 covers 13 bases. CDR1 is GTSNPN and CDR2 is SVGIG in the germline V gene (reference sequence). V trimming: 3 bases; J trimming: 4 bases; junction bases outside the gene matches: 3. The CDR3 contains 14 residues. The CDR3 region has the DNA TGTGCCTGGAGCCGGACTAGCGGGGGTTACGAGCAGTACTTC. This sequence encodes CAWSRTSGGYEQYF.

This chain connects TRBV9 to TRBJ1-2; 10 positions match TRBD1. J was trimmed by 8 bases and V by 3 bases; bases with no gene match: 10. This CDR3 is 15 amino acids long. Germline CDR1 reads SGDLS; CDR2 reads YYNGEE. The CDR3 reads CASSARDRGWEGYTF. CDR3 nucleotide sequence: TGTGCCAGCAGCGCAAGGGACAGGGGATGGGAAGGCTACACCTTC.

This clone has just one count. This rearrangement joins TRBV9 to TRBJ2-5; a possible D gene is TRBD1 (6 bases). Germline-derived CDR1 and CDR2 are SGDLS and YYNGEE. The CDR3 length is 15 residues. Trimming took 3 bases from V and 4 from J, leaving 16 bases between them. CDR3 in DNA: TGTGCCAGCAGCGGTTTAACAGGGACCGGAGAGACCCAGTACTTC. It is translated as CASSGLTGTGETQYF.

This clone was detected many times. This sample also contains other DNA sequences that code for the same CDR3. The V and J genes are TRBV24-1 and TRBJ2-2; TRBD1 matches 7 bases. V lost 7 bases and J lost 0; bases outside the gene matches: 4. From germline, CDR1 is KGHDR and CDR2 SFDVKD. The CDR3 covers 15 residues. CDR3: CATSRDSANTGELFF. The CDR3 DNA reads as TGTGCCACCAGCCGGGACAGCGCGAACACCGGGGAGCTGTTTTTT.

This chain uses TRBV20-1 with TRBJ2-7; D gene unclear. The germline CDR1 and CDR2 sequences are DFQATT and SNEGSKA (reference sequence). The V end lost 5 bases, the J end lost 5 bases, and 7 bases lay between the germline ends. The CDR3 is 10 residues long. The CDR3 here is CSALRDEQYF. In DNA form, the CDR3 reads TGCAGTGCTCTCCGGGACGAGCAGTACTTC.

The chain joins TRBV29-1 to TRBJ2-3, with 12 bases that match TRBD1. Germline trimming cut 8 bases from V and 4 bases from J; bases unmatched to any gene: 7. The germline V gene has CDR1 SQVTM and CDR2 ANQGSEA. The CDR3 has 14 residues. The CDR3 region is CSSSGTGGSDTQYF. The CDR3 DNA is TGCAGCTCATCCGGGACAGGGGGCTCAGATACGCAGTATTTT.